These 22 T cell receptor beta chains originate from one sample sequenced in a study of tumor-infiltrating lymphocytes in primary liver carcinoma. From unsorted bulk tissue weighing about 20-32 mg, DNA and RNA were co-extracted. The authors made TCR beta cDNA from around 500 ng total RNA with a constant-region primer. ARM-PCR, slightly modified, supplied the TCR beta libraries through three nested multiplex PCR rounds. Investigators reported that the first two PCR rounds, at 10 cycles each, used TRBV1-TRBV30 forward primers with a C-beta reverse primer. One entry per CDR3 protein, called by TCRdb with MiXCR from the multiplex PCR reads. The sample holds tens of thousands of distinct CDR3 sequences, 65% to 85% seen once. The sample was liver tumor tissue from sampling region 2. The subset was: tumor region T2, inferior pole. These receptor sequences come from a man aged 35 to 55 with primary liver carcinoma and hepatitis B virus infection.

Remarks on this clonotype: At one end the junction does not follow the germline gene, possibly because of a read error. The rearrangement links TRBV29-1 to TRBJ2-7; maybe TRBD2 (6 bases). The CDR3 spans 15 residues. Germline CDR1 reads SQVTM; CDR2 reads ANQGSEA. The CDR3 sequence: CSVEDPGGSSYEECF. CDR3 nucleotides: TGCAGTGTTGAAGATCCAGGAGGGAGCTCCTACGAGGAGTGCTTC.

The V call is TRBV28, the J call TRBJ2-1; 9 positions match TRBD1. The J call may not be correct, given that the DNA end is closer to TRBJ2-7. Germline CDR1 reads MDHEN; CDR2 reads SYDVKM. CDR3 length equals 15 residues. The CDR3 region is CASSSLGQGSNEQYF. CDR3 bases: TGTGCCAGCAGCTCGCTGGGACAGGGTTCCAATGAGCAGTACTTC.

The gene calls are TRBV2 and TRBJ1-1; no firm D call. The CDR3 runs to 12 residues. V lost 5 bases and J 6 bases, leaving 10 bases between the germline ends. Germline CDR1 and CDR2: SNHLY and FYNNEI. The CDR3 DNA reads TGTGCCAGCAGTAACCAGTACTCTGAAGCTTTCTTT. This gives the protein CASSNQYSEAFF. The variable domain in full, with the rest retrieved from reference TRBV2 and TRBJ1-1, is EPEVTQTPSHQVTQMGQEVILRCVPISNHLYFYWYRQILGQKVEFLVSFYNNEISEKSEIFDDQFSVERPDGSNFTLKIRSTKLEDSAMYFCASSNQYSEAFFGQGTRLTVV.

V usage is TRBV20-1 and J usage is TRBJ1-1; perhaps TRBD1 as D (5 bases). Per the germline V gene, CDR1 is DFQATT and CDR2 is SNEGSKA (reference sequence). CDR3 size: 14 residues. V was clipped by 4 bases and J by 1 base, with 13 bases between them. The CDR3 reads CSAKVPGTNTEAFF. In nucleotides, the CDR3 is TGCAGTGCTAAAGTCCCAGGGACGAACACTGAAGCTTTCTTT.

As regards this clonotype: It may be a read error: a sequence one base away is much more abundant. This chain connects TRBV28 to TRBJ1-1; D ambiguous. Trimming took 9 bases from V and 4 from J, leaving 15 bases between them. The CDR3 has 13 amino acids. The germline CDR1 and CDR2 sequences are MDHEN and SYDVKM. The CDR3 DNA sequence: TGTGCCAGTTTCAACCCGGAGGGCACTGAAGCTTTCTTT. It codes for CASFNPEGTEAFF.

This clonotype has a count of ten or more. The rearrangement links TRBV7-9 to TRBJ1-1, with 7 bases that match TRBD1. J was trimmed by 3 bases and V by 2 bases; bases with no gene match: 3. Germline V gives CDR1 SEHNR, CDR2 FQNEAQ (reference sequence). This CDR3 region has 14 residues. The CDR3 is CASSLRDSDTEAFF. CDR3 sequence (DNA): TGTGCCAGCAGCTTACGGGACAGCGACACTGAAGCTTTCTTT.

The chain carries TRBV7-9 and TRBJ2-2; 7 bases are shared with TRBD1. The V segment lost 6 bases and the J segment 9 bases; nucleotides outside the gene matches: 13. The CDR3 totals 15 residues. CDR1 is SEHNR and CDR2 is FQNEAQ in the germline V gene (reference sequence). The CDR3 protein is CASSSSDRPTRELFF. CDR3 in DNA: TGTGCCAGCAGTTCCTCGGACAGGCCCACTCGGGAGCTGTTTTTT.

Comments on this clonotype: At one end, the junction sequence differs from germline, possibly due to a read error. The chain carries TRBV28 and TRBJ1-1; 8 bases fit TRBD1. Germline CDR1 MDHEN, CDR2 SYDVKM. The CDR3 runs 16 residues. The chain's CDR3 is CASSPHGQGMNTEALF. CDR3 nucleotides: TGTGCCAGCAGTCCACATGGACAGGGCATGAACACTGAAGCTCTCTTT.

As to this clonotype: Given the absence of the conserved phenylalanine or tryptophan at the CDR3 end, a read error is likely. The chain carries TRBV28 and TRBJ2-4, with D perhaps matching TRBD1 (5 bases). V was cut by 6 bases and J by 6 bases, with 18 bases left in between. The CDR3 is 15 amino acids. CDR1 MDHEN and CDR2 SYDVKM come from the germline V gene. The CDR3 coding sequence is TGTGCCAGCAGCCCTCCAGGGTTGGTCAGAAACATTCAGTACTGC. Protein product: CASSPPGLVRNIQYC.

This clonotype is classed as medium-sized. The chain carries TRBV29-1 and TRBJ1-1; D is unresolved. The CDR3 is 10 residues long. V was pared by 5 bases and J by 1 base, with 2 bases between. CDR1 is SQVTM, CDR2 ANQGSEA, per germline. The CDR3 sequence is CSVRNTEAFF. CDR3 nucleotides: TGCAGCGTTAGGAACACTGAAGCTTTCTTT.

About this clonotype itself: Germline is not matched at one junction end, which may reflect a read error. The chain carries TRBV7-2 and TRBJ2-1; D is perhaps TRBD2 (6 bases). This CDR3 region has 15 residues. Germline V gene sequence: CDR1 SGHTA, CDR2 FQGNSA. This CDR3 is CASSRLTGDRYEQFF. The CDR3 nucleotides are TGTGCCAGCAGCCGGCTAACGGGAGATCGGTATGAGCAATTCTTC.

Comments on this clonotype: The junction differs from germline at one of its ends, possibly a read error. The chain carries TRBV14 and TRBJ2-1, with D possibly TRBD2 on 5 matching bases. The CDR3 consists of 16 residues. Germline loops: CDR1 SGHDN, CDR2 FVKESK. CDR3 bases: TGTGCCAGCAGTGCCGTAGGAGGATGGGTAAACAATGAGCAGTTTTTC. It encodes CASSAVGGWVNNEQFF.

The CDR3 sequence is CALTGTAHNEQFF. The DNA for the CDR3 is TGTGCCTTGACCGGGACTGCCCACAATGAGCAGTTCTTC. V is TRBV30 and J is TRBJ2-1, with D perhaps TRBD2 (6 bases). Germline V gives CDR1 GTSNPN, CDR2 SVGIG (reference sequence). Trimming stripped 7 bases from V and 5 bases from J, with 15 bases between. The CDR3 runs to 13 residues.

In this sample, this clonotype turned up a few times. An end of the junction differs from the germline gene, which may be a read error. The V gene is TRBV6-5, the J gene TRBJ2-7, with D hard to call. Germline loops: CDR1 MNHEY, CDR2 SVGAGI. CDR3 length: 15 residues. In DNA, the CDR3 is TGTACCAGCAGCCTGCGTGCGGTGGGGATCTACGAGCAGTACTTC. This translates into CTSSLRAVGIYEQYF.

For this clonotype: The junction departs from the called germline gene at one end, perhaps through a read error. The V gene is TRBV28, the J gene TRBJ2-1, with a tentative D call TRBD1 (6 bases). The CDR3 consists of 16 residues. Germline CDR1 reads MDHEN; CDR2 reads SYDVKM. CDR3 region: CVSRQPTGRGYHEQFF. The CDR3 DNA follows: TGTGTCAGCAGACAGCCGACTGGCAGGGGATACCATGAGCAGTTCTTC.

Ten or more counts support this clonotype. The chain uses TRBV6-2 or TRBV6-3 and TRBJ1-5; D may be TRBD1 (5 bases). Per germline, CDR1 MNHEY and CDR2 SVGEGT. CDR3 size: 17 residues. Trimming pared 6 bases from V and 1 base from J, leaving 19 bases between. The CDR3: CASSPPAAGTSNQPQHF. DNA for the CDR3: TGTGCCAGCAGCCCACCGGCCGCGGGGACCAGCAATCAGCCCCAGCATTTT.

Comments on this clonotype: The junction differs from germline at one of its ends, possibly a read error. The V call is TRBV11-2, the J call TRBJ1-3; weak D call: TRBD1 (5 bases). The CDR3 is 12 amino acids. Per the germline V gene, CDR1 is SGHAT and CDR2 is FQNNGV. CDR3 DNA: TGTACCGGCAGCTTGGGGGGAAACACCGTATATTTC. Amino acids: CTGSLGGNTVYF.

The V call is TRBV24-1, the J call TRBJ2-1, with D unclear. The CDR3 runs 11 residues. Germline V gene lookup returns CDR1 KGHDR and CDR2 SFDVKD. The V end was cut by 10 bases, the J end by 8 bases, with 11 bases between. Here the CDR3 reads CATRQDDEQFF. The CDR3 DNA follows: TGTGCCACGAGGCAGGATGATGAGCAGTTCTTC.

In the case of this clonotype: This likely comes from a read error, as the CDR3 has no conserved phenylalanine or tryptophan at its end. V usage is TRBV6-1 and J usage is TRBJ2-2; TRBD2 might be the D (5 bases). Germline assignment: CDR1 MNHNS and CDR2 SASEGT. The CDR3 loop spans 18 amino acids. CDR3 sequence reads: CASSEALLGGANTRELFL. The CDR3 bases are TGTGCCAGCAGTGAAGCGCTTCTAGGAGGAGCGAACACCAGGGAGCTGTTTCTT.

Note on this clonotype: Mismatch with germline at one junction end may stem from a read error. This chain uses TRBV30 with TRBJ2-7; the match to TRBD2 covers 7 bases. CDR3 length: 15 residues. The germline gives CDR1 GTSNPN, CDR2 SVGIG (reference sequence). The CDR3, as DNA: TGTGTCTGGAACCTACAGGCAGCGGGAACCTACGAGCAGTACTTC. It codes for CVWNLQAAGTYEQYF.

To note about this clonotype: Lacking the conserved final phenylalanine or tryptophan, this CDR3 likely reflects a read error. CDR3 region: CTSSEEAGGYSEQFS. The CDR3 bases are TGTACCAGCAGTGAAGAAGCGGGAGGATACAGTGAGCAGTTCTCC. This sequence joins TRBV6-1 and TRBJ2-1; the match to TRBD2 covers 9 bases. Germline V gene data show CDR1 as MNHNS and CDR2 as SASEGT. This CDR3 region has 15 residues.

The genes are TRBV9 and TRBJ2-5; perhaps TRBD1 as D (5 bases). The germline gives CDR1 SGDLS, CDR2 YYNGEE. The V end lost 4 bases, the J end lost 5 bases, and 15 bases lay between the germline ends. This CDR3 comprises 14 residues. The CDR3 DNA is TGTGCCAGCAGCATACAGGTGGCCAATGAGACCCAGTACTTC. Translation gives CASSIQVANETQYF.